The T cell receptor beta chain described here comes from a study of T cell responses to AZD1222 COVID-19 vaccine. Study results and caveats: Vaccine-related CD4 TCRs covered spike, predominating at 160-218 and 743-854. Close to half of all spike-specific TCRs reportedly target regions of the variants that are unmutated.

Assay used: immunoSEQ multiplex PCR; TCRdb lists only in-frame clones, some missing. Of about 170,000 clones detected, roughly 85% appear once; the ten largest clones hold 0.85% to 1.1%. About this clone: Its antigen is not known.

Trimming removed 6 bases from V and 3 bases from J, with 8 bases in between. Germline CDR1 and CDR2: MNHEY and SVGAGI. CDR3 length: 12 residues. The starting material was peripheral blood, obtained 28 days after the second AZD1222 dose. This clonotype was obtained from an adult who received the AZD1222 COVID-19 vaccine. The rearrangement joins TRBV6-5 to TRBJ1-1, with a weak D call TRBD1 (5 bases). CDR3 sequence (DNA): TGTGCCAGCAGGCAGGGATACACTGAAGCTTTCTTT. Protein sequence: CASRQGYTEAFF.